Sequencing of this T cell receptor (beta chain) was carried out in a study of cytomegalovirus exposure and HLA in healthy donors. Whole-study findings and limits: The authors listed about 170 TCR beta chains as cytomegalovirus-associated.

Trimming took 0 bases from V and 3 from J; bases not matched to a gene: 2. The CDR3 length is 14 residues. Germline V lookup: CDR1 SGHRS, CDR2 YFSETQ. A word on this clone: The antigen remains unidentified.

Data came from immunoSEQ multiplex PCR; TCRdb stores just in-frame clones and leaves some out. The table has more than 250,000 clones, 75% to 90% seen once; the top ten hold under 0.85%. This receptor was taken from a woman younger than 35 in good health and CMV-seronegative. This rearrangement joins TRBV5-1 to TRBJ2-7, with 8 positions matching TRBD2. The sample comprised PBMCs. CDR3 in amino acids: CASSLGSGIYEQYF. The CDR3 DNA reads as TGCGCCAGCAGCTTGGGTAGCGGGATCTACGAGCAGTACTTC. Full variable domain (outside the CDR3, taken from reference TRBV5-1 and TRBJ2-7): KAGVTQTPRYLIKTRGQQVTLSCSPISGHRSVSWYQQTPGQGLQFLFEYFSETQRNKGNFPGRFSGRQFSNSRSEMNVSTLELGDSALYLCASSLGSGIYEQYFGPGTRLTVT.